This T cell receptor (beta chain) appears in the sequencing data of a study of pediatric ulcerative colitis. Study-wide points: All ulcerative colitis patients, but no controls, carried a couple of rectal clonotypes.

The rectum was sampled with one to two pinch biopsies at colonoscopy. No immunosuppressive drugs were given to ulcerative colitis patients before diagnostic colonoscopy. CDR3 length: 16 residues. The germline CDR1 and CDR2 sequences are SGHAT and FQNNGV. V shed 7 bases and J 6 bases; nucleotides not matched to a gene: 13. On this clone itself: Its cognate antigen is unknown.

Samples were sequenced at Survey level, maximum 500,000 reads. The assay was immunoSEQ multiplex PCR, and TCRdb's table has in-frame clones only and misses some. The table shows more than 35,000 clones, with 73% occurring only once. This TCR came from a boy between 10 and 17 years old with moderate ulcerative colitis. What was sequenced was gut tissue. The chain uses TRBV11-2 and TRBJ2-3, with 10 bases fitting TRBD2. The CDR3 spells CASTPGPGLASDTQYF. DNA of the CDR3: TGTGCCAGCACCCCCGGGCCGGGACTAGCGTCGGATACGCAGTATTTT.